Presented here are 17 T cell receptor beta chains from one specimen sequenced in a study of T cells in Graves' hyperthyroidism and ophthalmopathy. RNA transcripts served as the template for amplifying TCR beta CDR3 regions. Carried out on the TCR CDR3, a first-round RT-PCR used the HTBI primer set. TCRdb reprocessed the multiplex PCR reads via MiXCR and lists one record per CDR3 protein. The sample has approximately 200,000 distinct CDR3 sequences, approximately 20% seen once. The sequenced sample consisted of blood. The source is a middle-aged man with Graves' hyperthyroidism.

This clonotype has at least ten counts. The rearrangement uses TRBV7-9 and TRBJ2-2; D uncertain. CDR1 is SEHNR, CDR2 FQNEAQ, per germline (reference sequence). The CDR3 covers 11 residues. The germline V and J ends were trimmed by 5 bases and 6 bases, with 4 bases remaining between them. Written as DNA, the CDR3 is TGTGCCAGCAGCCCCTCCGGGGAGCTGTTTTTT. Translated: CASSPSGELFF.

At least ten counts were recorded for this clonotype. This chain links TRBV6-1 with TRBJ2-5, with D possibly matching TRBD1 (6 bases). Trimming removed 6 bases at V and 4 bases at J, with 18 bases between. This CDR3 region has 15 residues. Per germline, CDR1 MNHNS and CDR2 SASEGT. CDR3 in amino acids: CASSLNTGWSETQYF. The CDR3 DNA reads as TGTGCCAGCAGCCTAAACACAGGGTGGTCAGAGACCCAGTACTTC.

The chain employs TRBV20-1 and TRBJ1-6, with 7 nucleotides matching TRBD1. Germline V gene lookup returns CDR1 DFQATT and CDR2 SNEGSKA (reference sequence). Losses at the gene ends were 3 bases for V and 7 bases for J; bases not matched to a gene: 3. This CDR3 spans 13 amino acids. The CDR3 reads CSASMDRNSPLHF. Here the CDR3 DNA reads TGCAGTGCTAGTATGGACAGGAATTCACCCCTCCACTTT.

This clonotype was found a few times. CDR3: CASSQTPSLTSGAYNEQFF. The CDR3 DNA follows: TGCGCCAGCAGCCAAACCCCTTCCTTGACTAGCGGGGCCTACAATGAGCAGTTCTTC. This rearrangement joins TRBV4-3 to TRBJ2-1, with 11 bases fitting TRBD2. The CDR3 length is 19 residues. CDR1 LGHNA and CDR2 YSLEER come from the germline V gene. With 2 bases clipped from V and 2 bases from J, the junction kept 11 bases outside the gene matches.

This clonotype was counted many times. The DNA for the CDR3 is TGCAGTGCTTACACAGGGGACAATCAGCCCCAGCATTTT. It specifies CSAYTGDNQPQHF. This sequence joins TRBV20-1 and TRBJ1-5; 7 nucleotides match TRBD1. The V segment lost 5 bases and the J segment 3 bases; nucleotides outside the gene matches: 4. The CDR3 length is 13 residues. Germline V gene sequence: CDR1 DFQATT, CDR2 SNEGSKA (reference sequence).

This clonotype was seen at least ten times. The rearrangement links TRBV28 to TRBJ1-2, with TRBD1 as a possible D gene (6 bases). There are 14 residues in the CDR3. V lost 2 bases and J lost 5, with 12 bases in between. Looked up from germline, CDR1 is MDHEN and CDR2 is SYDVKM. CDR3 sequence (DNA): TGTGCCAGCAGTTTACCCAGGACAGTATATGGCTACACCTTC. This sequence encodes CASSLPRTVYGYTF.

V is TRBV20-1 and J is TRBJ2-5, with 10 bases aligning to TRBD2. The ends lost 4 bases at V and 5 bases at J; junction bases unmatched: 10. The germline V gene has CDR1 DFQATT and CDR2 SNEGSKA (reference sequence). CDR3 length: 15 amino acids. As DNA, the CDR3 is TGCAGTGCTACACCCACTAGCGGGATGTTGGAGACCCAGTACTTC. Translating it yields CSATPTSGMLETQYF.

Ten or more counts support this clonotype. The rearrangement uses TRBV7-8 and TRBJ1-1; no definite D call. V was shortened by 5 bases and J by 4 bases, with 11 bases between the two germline ends. The germline V gene has CDR1 SGHVS and CDR2 FQNEAQ. There are 13 residues in the CDR3. The CDR3 spells CASSLSEFTEAFF. CDR3 DNA: TGTGCCAGCAGCCTCTCTGAGTTCACTGAAGCTTTCTTT.

This clonotype has a count of ten or more. The chain recombines TRBV5-1 with TRBJ2-3, with 12 bases lining up with TRBD1. Germline lookup yields CDR1 SGHRS and CDR2 YFSETQ. CDR3 length equals 17 residues. V shed 4 bases, J shed 9 bases, and the junction held 15 bases outside the gene matches. For the CDR3, the DNA is TGCGCCAGCAGCCCGCTTGATTCCGGGACAGGGGGCTTGACGCAGTATTTT. This gives the protein CASSPLDSGTGGLTQYF.

This clonotype was counted ten times or more. V is TRBV7-9 and J is TRBJ1-6; tentative D call: TRBD1 (6 bases). Trimming stripped 5 bases from V and 7 bases from J, with 12 bases between. The CDR3 spans 14 residues. Germline lookup yields CDR1 SEHNR and CDR2 FQNEAQ (reference sequence). CDR3 sequence (DNA): TGTGCCAGCAGCCGGCAAGGGGGGAATTCACCCCTCCACTTT. Protein product: CASSRQGGNSPLHF.

This clonotype was observed many times. The V and J genes are TRBV5-1 and TRBJ2-6; 8 nucleotides match TRBD1. The germline gives CDR1 SGHRS, CDR2 YFSETQ. The CDR3 length is 16 residues. With V trimmed by 4 bases and J by 2 bases, 5 bases remained unmatched. CDR3 sequence: CASSRETGAGANVLTF. DNA of the CDR3: TGCGCCAGCAGCCGCGAGACAGGGGCTGGGGCCAACGTCCTGACTTTC.

This clonotype was seen repeatedly, ten times or more. The chain couples TRBV19 to TRBJ2-2; no clear D. The germline V gene encodes CDR1 LNHDA and CDR2 SQIVND (reference sequence). The V end was cut by 3 bases, the J end by 4 bases, with 6 bases between. The CDR3 runs to 13 residues. The CDR3 DNA reads TGTGCCAGTAGTATCCGCGTCACCGGGGAGCTGTTTTTT. This codes for CASSIRVTGELFF.

At least ten counts were recorded for this clonotype. V and J are TRBV7-2 and TRBJ2-5; the match to TRBD2 covers 7 bases. Germline trimming cut 0 bases from V and 2 bases from J; bases unmatched to any gene: 6. The CDR3 consists of 16 residues. Germline V gives CDR1 SGHTA, CDR2 FQGNSA. The CDR3 loop reads CASSLARASGQETQYF. The CDR3 nucleotides read TGTGCCAGCAGCTTAGCGCGGGCTAGCGGACAAGAGACCCAGTACTTC.

The chain combines TRBV5-4 with TRBJ1-4, with TRBD1 matching over 9 bases. CDR3 size: 15 residues. Germline-derived CDR1 and CDR2 are SGHNT and YYREEE (reference sequence). V was clipped by 5 bases and J by 8 bases; unmatched bases: 10. The CDR3 nucleotides read TGTGCCAGCAGTCCCAGGACAGGGGCGGGAGAAAAACTGTTTTTT. Residues: CASSPRTGAGEKLFF.

The chain carries TRBV6-2 or TRBV6-3 and TRBJ2-5, with D possibly TRBD2 on 7 matching bases. V lost 6 bases to trimming and J lost 3 bases, with 14 bases between them. The CDR3 totals 14 residues. The germline V gene has CDR1 MNHEY and CDR2 SVGEGT. The CDR3 DNA reads as TGTGCCAGCAGAAAAGGGGGGGTTGAAGAGACCCAGTACTTC. It specifies CASRKGGVEETQYF.

This clonotype was observed a few times. The chain is built from TRBV6-1 and TRBJ2-5; TRBD1 aligns across 7 bases. The CDR3 is 13 amino acids. Germline-derived CDR1 and CDR2 are MNHNS and SASEGT. V lost 6 bases to trimming and J lost 5 bases; unmatched junction nucleotides: 6. In DNA form, the CDR3 reads TGTGCCAGCAGACCCACAGGGGCCGAGACCCAGTACTTC. Amino acids: CASRPTGAETQYF.

This clonotype was counted at least ten times. CDR3 DNA sequence: TGTGCCAGCAGCTTAGATCAGCGCACAGATACGCAGTATTTT. It encodes CASSLDQRTDTQYF. V usage is TRBV7-9 and J usage is TRBJ2-3, with D uncertain. Trimming cost V 1 base and J 1 base, with 6 bases left between them. CDR3 length equals 14 residues. CDR1 and CDR2 from the germline V gene are SEHNR and FQNEAQ (reference sequence).